This entry describes one TCR beta chain. This clone has a single count. Its antigen is currently not known. Within one base of it there is no much larger clone, and no base qualities were kept. The source of the sample is a study of shared clonotypes between healthy human individuals (dated by TCRdb to between 2020 and 2021). At the level of the whole study: A couple of women and a few men aged 18 to 49 years were included in the cohort. Leukapheresis yielded between about 0.94 and 8.9 billion PBMCs per donor. The study deeply sequenced blood TCR repertoires of several healthy adults to estimate repertoire size and the extent of clonotype sharing between individuals. Libraries were prepared and TCR repertoires were sequenced by different laboratories using diverse techniques, in order to increase sequencing depth and limit assay-specific biases. Per donor, three plates each were used for CD4 naive and CD4 memory, two for CD8 naive, and one for CD8 memory.

The CDR3 contains 15 residues, cysteine and phenylalanine counted. Left in the record is the CDR3 DNA by itself, 45 bases read in frame from the first base. The V end gives up 6 bases and the J end 4 bases, leaving 7 bases in the junction not matched to a gene. The germline V gene provides CDR1 MNHEY and CDR2 SVGAGI. Overall results and qualifications from the work: Naive subsets generally had larger estimated clonotype richness than memory subsets. The small number of donors limited the genetic and exposure-history diversity represented. Pairwise subsampling led to the expectation that sequencing depth would affect the degree of clonotype sharing among donors. Across four donors, approximately 4.9% of naive CD4, approximately 3.5% of naive CD8, approximately 2.5% of memory CD4, and approximately 0.4% of memory CD8 clonotypes were shared. Higher generation probabilities were observed for clonotypes shared by all four sorted-subset donors than for non-shared clonotypes. Even with the large sequencing depth, rarefaction of the sorted-subset datasets indicated that sequencing was incomplete. Sampling was restricted to blood, and TCR repertoires in tissues likely differ from the TCR repertoires found in blood.

The donors were healthy, HIV-negative adults who had no recently reported acute infections or vaccinations. Only Caucasian adults living in Nashville, Tennessee, USA were represented among the donors. CD4+ T cells were enriched by magnetic negative selection; naive cells were then positively selected on CD45RA, and the negative fraction formed the memory subset. Blood was obtained by leukapheresis, after which PBMCs were separated by Ficoll-Histopaque density gradient centrifugation and cryopreserved in liquid nitrogen vapor phase. Purity and quantity of every magnetically sorted T cell population were checked by analytical flow cytometry. From each sorted fraction, genomic DNA was isolated and quantified by UV absorbance on a Nanodrop 2000c. Using the deep immunoSEQ assay, multiplex PCR amplified TCR CDR3 regions from genomic DNA. Extracted genomic DNA from each cell subset was spread evenly across all wells of several immunoSEQ 96-well plates, with each plate serving as a replicate. Each replicate PCR for sorted subsets received roughly 0.2 ug genomic DNA, equal to 30,000 or so T cell genomes. Purified libraries were measured with a Qubit 3.0 fluorometer, size-checked on a Bioanalyzer 2100, and measured again with the KAPA Library Quantification kit. Every immunoSEQ 96-well plate was sequenced on a separate single-read 150-cycle Illumina NextSeq 550 flow cell. In the authors' own workflow: Because the immunoSEQ output held only junctional sequences and lacked quality scores, the filtering could not match the filtering applied to full-length reads. To assign V/J genes and CDR3, sequences were annotated using PyIR, a Python wrapper for IgBLAST v1.9, with IMGT germline references. Reads were filtered out if the reads had weak V/J assignments (E-value above 1e-6), no CDR3, stop codons, out-of-frame junctions, or ambiguous translated residues. V3J clonotypes were defined as sequences sharing an identical inferred V gene, J gene, and CDR3 amino acid sequence. To compute the percentage overlap between repertoires, the number of shared unique clonotypes was divided by the size of the smaller repertoire. RTK rarefaction, the Chao1 estimator, and Recon v2.1 estimates of unobserved clonotypes were used to assess repertoire richness. OLGA was used to compute generation probabilities for all TCRbeta clonotypes that the gDNA method yielded from a few donors. Here the immuneACCESS table is served through TCRdb, limited to in-frame sequences with V and J called. Missing clones are a known gap in these copies; in checked studies unresolved V genes cover under half, and the rest lacks a known reason. That table furnishes V, J and clone size, whereas the DNA furnished D and trimming. This sample holds about 1.5 million clones; 95% to 99% were observed only once. The ten largest account for 0.4% to 0.55% of the sample.

This receptor was obtained from a man under 40 in good health. The chain was built from TRBV6-5 and TRBJ2-1; 9 of the junction bases match TRBD2. Sequenced input: naive CD4+ T cells sorted from blood. The cell subset or site label, read with the paper, signifies: CD45RA+ positively selected. The bases are TGTGCCAGCAGAGAGTGGCGGGAGGGATACAATGAGCAGTTCTTC. It is translated as CASREWREGYNEQFF.